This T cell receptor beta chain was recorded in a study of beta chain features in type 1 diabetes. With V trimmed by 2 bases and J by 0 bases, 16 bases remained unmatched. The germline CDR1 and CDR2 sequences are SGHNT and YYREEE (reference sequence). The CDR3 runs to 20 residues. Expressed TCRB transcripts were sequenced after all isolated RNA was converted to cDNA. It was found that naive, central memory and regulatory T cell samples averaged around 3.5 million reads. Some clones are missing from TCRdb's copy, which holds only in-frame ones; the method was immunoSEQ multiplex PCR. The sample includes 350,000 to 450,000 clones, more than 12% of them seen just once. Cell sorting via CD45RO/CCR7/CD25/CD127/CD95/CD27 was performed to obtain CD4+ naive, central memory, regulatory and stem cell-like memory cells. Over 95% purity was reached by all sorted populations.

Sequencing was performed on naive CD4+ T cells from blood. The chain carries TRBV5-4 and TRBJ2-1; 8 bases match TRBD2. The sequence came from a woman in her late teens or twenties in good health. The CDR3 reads CASSLTRSSGLQSSYNEQFF. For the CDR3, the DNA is TGTGCCAGCAGCTTAACGAGGTCTAGCGGGCTACAGAGCTCCTACAATGAGCAGTTCTTC.